The source of this TCR beta chain is a study of T cell changes during pregnancy in multiple sclerosis (dated 2019 in TCRdb). For the wider study: The study looked at changes in the T cell repertoire across pregnancy in women with multiple sclerosis.

As regards this clone: The clone's antigen remains unknown. Base qualities are missing; no much larger clone stands one base away.

Reading from cysteine to phenylalanine, the CDR3 counts 16 amino acids. Just CDR3 DNA is preserved here, 48 bases in frame from base 1. V and J are trimmed by 4 bases and 8 bases, and the gene matches miss 16 bases of the junction. In the germline V gene, CDR1 corresponds to MRHNA and CDR2 to SNTAGT. Receptor amplification or capture employed the immunoSEQ multiplex PCR assay. TCRdb's version of the immuneACCESS table is confined to in-frame rearrangements and falls short of the full clone set. An unresolved V gene accounts for under half of the shortfall where checked; the remainder is of unknown origin. This sample lists 25,000 to 30,000 clones; approximately 92% were detected once. The top ten clones comprise about 0.76% of the sample.

The clonotype comes from a female donor with multiple sclerosis, enrolled in a pregnancy study. The receptor chain draws on TRBV6-4 and TRBJ1-2; 7 bases in between match TRBD1. This specimen consisted of CD4+ T cells from peripheral blood mononuclear cells, obtained in the first trimester of pregnancy. The CDR3 amino acid sequence is: CASSAFFGTDRRGYTF. The nucleotide sequence is TGTGCCAGCAGTGCCTTCTTCGGGACAGATCGACGAGGCTACACCTTC.